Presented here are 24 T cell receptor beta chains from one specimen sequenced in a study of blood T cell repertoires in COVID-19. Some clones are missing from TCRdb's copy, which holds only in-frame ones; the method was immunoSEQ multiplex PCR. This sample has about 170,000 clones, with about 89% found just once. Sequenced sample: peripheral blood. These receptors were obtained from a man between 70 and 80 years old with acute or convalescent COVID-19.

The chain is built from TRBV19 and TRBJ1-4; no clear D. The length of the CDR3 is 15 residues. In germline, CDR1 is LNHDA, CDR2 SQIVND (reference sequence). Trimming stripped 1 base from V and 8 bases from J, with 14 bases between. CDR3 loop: CASSIANPRGEKLFF. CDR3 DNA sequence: TGTGCCAGTAGTATAGCGAATCCCCGCGGGGAAAAACTGTTTTTT. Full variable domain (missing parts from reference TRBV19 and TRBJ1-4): DGGITQSPKYLFRKEGQNVTLSCEQNLNHDAMYWYRQDPGQGLRLIYYSQIVNDFQKGDIAEGYSVSREKKESFPLTVTSAQKNPTAFYLCASSIANPRGEKLFFGSGTQLSVL.

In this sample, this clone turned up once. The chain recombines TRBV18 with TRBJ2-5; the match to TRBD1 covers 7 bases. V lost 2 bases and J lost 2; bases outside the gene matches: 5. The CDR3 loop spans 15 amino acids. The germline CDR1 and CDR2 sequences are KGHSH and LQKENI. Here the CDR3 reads CASSPSGTEQETQYF. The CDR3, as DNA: TGTGCCAGCTCACCATCCGGGACAGAACAAGAGACCCAGTACTTC.

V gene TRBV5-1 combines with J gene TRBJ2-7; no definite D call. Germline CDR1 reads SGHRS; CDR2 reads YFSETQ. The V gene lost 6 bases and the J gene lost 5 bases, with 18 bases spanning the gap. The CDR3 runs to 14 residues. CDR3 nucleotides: TGCGCCAGCACAGACACAGCAGCCGACGACGAGCAGTACTTC. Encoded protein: CASTDTAADDEQYF.

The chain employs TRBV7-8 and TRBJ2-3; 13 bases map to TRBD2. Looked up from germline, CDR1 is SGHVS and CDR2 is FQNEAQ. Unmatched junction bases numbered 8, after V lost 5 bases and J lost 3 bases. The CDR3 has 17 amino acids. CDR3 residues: CASSRGRTSGSTDTQYF. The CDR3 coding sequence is TGTGCCAGCAGCAGAGGCCGGACTAGCGGGAGTACAGATACGCAGTATTTT.

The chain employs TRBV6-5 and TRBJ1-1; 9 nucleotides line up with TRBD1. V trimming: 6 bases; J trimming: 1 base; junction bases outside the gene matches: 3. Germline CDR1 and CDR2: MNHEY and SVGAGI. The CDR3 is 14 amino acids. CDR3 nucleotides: TGTGCCAGCAGGAAGGACAGGGGGAACACTGAAGCTTTCTTT. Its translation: CASRKDRGNTEAFF.

The CDR3 DNA reads TGTGCCAGCAGCTTGCTAACAGGGGGAACTGAAGCTTTCTTT. The encoded protein is CASSLLTGGTEAFF. The rearrangement links TRBV5-5 to TRBJ1-1; 8 bases are a match to TRBD1. With 1 base clipped from V and 5 bases from J, the junction kept 4 bases outside the gene matches. CDR1 is SGHKS, CDR2 YYEKEE, per germline (reference sequence). The CDR3 spans 14 residues.

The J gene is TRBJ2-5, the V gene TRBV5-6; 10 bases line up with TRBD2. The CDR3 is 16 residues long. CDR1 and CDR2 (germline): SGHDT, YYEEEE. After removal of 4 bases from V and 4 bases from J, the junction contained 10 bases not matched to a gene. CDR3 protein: CASSVYSSGGGETQYF. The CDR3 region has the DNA TGTGCCAGCAGCGTCTATTCTAGCGGGGGAGGAGAGACCCAGTACTTC.

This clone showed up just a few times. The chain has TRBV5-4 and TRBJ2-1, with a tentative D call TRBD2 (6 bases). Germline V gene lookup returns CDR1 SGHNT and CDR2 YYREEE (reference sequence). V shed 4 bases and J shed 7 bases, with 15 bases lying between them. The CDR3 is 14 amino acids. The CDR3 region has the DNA TGTGCCAGCAGCCCGGACCCGACTAGTAATGAGCAGTTCTTC. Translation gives CASSPDPTSNEQFF. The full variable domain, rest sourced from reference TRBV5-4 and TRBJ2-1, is ETGVTQSPTHLIKTRGQQVTLRCSSQSGHNTVSWYQQALGQGPQFIFQYYREEENGRGNFPPRFSGLQFPNYSSELNVNALELDDSALYLCASSPDPTSNEQFFGPGTRLTVL.

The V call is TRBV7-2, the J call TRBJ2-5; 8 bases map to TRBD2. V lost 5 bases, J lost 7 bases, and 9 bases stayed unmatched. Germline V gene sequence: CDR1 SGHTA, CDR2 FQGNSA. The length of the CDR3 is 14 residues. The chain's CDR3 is CASSLGRGSATQYF. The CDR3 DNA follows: TGTGCCAGCAGCCTCGGGAGGGGGTCAGCGACCCAGTACTTC. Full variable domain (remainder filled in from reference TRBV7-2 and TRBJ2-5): GAGVSQSPSNKVTEKGKDVELRCDPISGHTALYWYRQSLGQGLEFLIYFQGNSAPDKSGLPSDRFSAERTGGSVSTLTIQRTQQEDSAVYLCASSLGRGSATQYFGPGTRLLVL.

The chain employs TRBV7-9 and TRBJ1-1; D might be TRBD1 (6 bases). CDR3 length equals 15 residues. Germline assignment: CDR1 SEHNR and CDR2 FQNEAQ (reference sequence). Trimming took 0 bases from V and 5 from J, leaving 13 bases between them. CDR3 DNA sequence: TGTGCCAGCAGCTTAGCTGGGGGCGAATGGACTGAAGCTTTCTTT. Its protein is CASSLAGGEWTEAFF.

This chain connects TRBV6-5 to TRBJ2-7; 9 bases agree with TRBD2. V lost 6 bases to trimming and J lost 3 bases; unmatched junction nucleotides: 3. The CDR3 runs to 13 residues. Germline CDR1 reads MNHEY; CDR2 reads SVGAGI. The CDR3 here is CASRLAGVYEQYF. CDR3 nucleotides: TGTGCCAGCAGATTAGCGGGAGTCTACGAGCAGTACTTC.

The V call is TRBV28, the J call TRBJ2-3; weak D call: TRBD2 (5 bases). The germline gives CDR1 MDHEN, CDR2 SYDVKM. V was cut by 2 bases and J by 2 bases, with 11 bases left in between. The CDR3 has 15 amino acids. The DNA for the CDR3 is TGTGCCAGCAGTTTAAGGGAGACTTACACAGATACGCAGTATTTT. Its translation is CASSLRETYTDTQYF. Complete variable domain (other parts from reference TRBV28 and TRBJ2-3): DVKVTQSSRYLVKRTGEKVFLECVQDMDHENMFWYRQDPGLGLRLIYFSYDVKMKEKGDIPEGYSVSREKKERFSLILESASTNQTSMYLCASSLRETYTDTQYFGPGTRLTVL.

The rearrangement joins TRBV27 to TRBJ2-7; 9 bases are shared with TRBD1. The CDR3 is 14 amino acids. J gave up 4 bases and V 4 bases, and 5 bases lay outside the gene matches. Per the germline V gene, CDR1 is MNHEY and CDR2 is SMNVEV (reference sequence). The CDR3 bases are TGTGCCAGCAGTTACACAGGGGGCAGGTACGAGCAGTACTTC. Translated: CASSYTGGRYEQYF.

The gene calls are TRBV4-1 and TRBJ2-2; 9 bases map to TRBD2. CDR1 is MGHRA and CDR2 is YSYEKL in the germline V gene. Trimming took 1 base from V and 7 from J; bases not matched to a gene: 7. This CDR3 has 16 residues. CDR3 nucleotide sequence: TGCGCCAGCAGCCAAGTCCGCGGGGGGGCAGGCGGGGAGCTGTTTTTT. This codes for CASSQVRGGAGGELFF.

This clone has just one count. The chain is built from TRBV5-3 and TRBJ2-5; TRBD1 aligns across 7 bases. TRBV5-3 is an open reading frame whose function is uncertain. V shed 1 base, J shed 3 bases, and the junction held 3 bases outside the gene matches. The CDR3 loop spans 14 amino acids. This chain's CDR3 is CARSLTDREETQYF. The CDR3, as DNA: TGTGCCAGAAGCTTGACCGACAGGGAAGAGACCCAGTACTTC.

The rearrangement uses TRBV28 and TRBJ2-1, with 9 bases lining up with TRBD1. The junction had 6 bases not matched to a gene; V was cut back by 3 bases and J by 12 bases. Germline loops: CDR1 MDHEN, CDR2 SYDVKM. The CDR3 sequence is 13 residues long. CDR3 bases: TGTGCCAGCAGTTTGCACACAGGGGGCGTGCAGTTCTTC. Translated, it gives CASSLHTGGVQFF.

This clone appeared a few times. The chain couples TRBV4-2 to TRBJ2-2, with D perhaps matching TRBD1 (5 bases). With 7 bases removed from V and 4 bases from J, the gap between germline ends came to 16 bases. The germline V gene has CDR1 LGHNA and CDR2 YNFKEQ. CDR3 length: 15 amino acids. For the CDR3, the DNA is TGTGCCAGCACTCCTAGTAGGGGTCGCACCGGGGAGCTGTTTTTT. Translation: CASTPSRGRTGELFF.

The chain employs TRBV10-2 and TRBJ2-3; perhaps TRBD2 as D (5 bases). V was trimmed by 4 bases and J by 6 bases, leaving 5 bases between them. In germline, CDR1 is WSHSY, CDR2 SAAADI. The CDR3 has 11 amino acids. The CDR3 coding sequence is TGCGCCAGCAGTGGAGGGGATACGCAGTATTTT. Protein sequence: CASSGGDTQYF.

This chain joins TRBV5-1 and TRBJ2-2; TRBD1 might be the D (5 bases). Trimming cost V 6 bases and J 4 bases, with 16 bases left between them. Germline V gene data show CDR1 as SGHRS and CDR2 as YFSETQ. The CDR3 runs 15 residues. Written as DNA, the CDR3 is TGCGCCAGCAACCTCGGGCAGGGAAGCACCGGGGAGCTGTTTTTT. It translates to CASNLGQGSTGELFF.

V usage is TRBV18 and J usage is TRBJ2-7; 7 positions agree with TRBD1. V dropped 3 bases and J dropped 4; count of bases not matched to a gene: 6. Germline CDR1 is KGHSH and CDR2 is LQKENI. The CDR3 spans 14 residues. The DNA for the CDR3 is TGTGCCAGCTCACCTCCGGACAGGACTTACGAGCAGTACTTC. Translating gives CASSPPDRTYEQYF.

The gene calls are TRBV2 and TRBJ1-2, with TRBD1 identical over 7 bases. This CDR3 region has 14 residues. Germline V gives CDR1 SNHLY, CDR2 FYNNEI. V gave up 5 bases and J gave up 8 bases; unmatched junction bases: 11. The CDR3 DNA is TGTGCCAGCAGTACCTGGACAGGATCGGACGGCTACACCTTC. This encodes CASSTWTGSDGYTF.

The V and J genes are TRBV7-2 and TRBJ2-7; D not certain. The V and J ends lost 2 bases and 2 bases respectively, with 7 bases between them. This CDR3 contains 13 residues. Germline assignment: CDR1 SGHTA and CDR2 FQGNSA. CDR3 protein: CASSLFNTYEQYF. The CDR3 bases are TGTGCCAGCAGCTTATTCAACACCTACGAGCAGTACTTC.

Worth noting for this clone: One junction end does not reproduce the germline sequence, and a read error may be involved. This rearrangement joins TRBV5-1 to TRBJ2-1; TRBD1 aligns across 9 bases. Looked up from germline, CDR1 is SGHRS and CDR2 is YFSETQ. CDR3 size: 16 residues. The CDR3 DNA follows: TGCGCCAGCTGCTTGGGGGGACAGGGACGGGGAGAAGAGCAGTTCTTC. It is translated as CASCLGGQGRGEEQFF. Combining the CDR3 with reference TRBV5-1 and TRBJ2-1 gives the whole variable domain KAGVTQTPRYLIKTRGQQVTLSCSPISGHRSVSWYQQTPGQGLQFLFEYFSETQRNKGNFPGRFSGRQFSNSRSEMNVSTLELGDSALYLCASCLGGQGRGEEQFFGPGTRLTVL.

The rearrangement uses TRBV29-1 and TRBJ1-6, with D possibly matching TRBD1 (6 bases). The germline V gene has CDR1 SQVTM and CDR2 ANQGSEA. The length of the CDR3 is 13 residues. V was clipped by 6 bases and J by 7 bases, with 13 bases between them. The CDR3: CSVGQQLNSPLHF. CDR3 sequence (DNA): TGCAGCGTCGGACAGCAATTGAATTCACCCCTCCACTTT.